The 20 T cell receptor beta chains listed next were all sequenced from one sample in a study of T cell changes during pregnancy in multiple sclerosis. Produced via immunoSEQ multiplex PCR; TCRdb's table is partial and in-frame only. Here the sample spans approximately 88,000 clones, about 93% being singletons. Sequenced here: peripheral blood, sampled in the third trimester of pregnancy. The receptors stem from a female donor with multiple sclerosis, enrolled in a pregnancy study.

This clone was observed once. V and J are TRBV9 and TRBJ2-3; the D gene is possibly TRBD2 (6 bases). The CDR3 is made up of 16 amino acids. Germline V gene sequence: CDR1 SGDLS, CDR2 YYNGEE. Trimming took 4 bases from V and 2 from J, leaving 17 bases between them. CDR3 sequence (DNA): TGTGCCAGCAGCCCTACTGTTCTAGCGACCACAGATACGCAGTATTTT. Amino acids: CASSPTVLATTDTQYF.

This chain joins TRBV7-8 and TRBJ1-2; D is perhaps TRBD1 (6 bases). Looked up from germline, CDR1 is SGHVS and CDR2 is FQNEAQ. Trimming took 2 bases from V and 4 from J, leaving 14 bases between them. This CDR3 region has 15 residues. This CDR3 is CASSLLQGEIYGYTF. Here the CDR3 DNA reads TGTGCCAGCAGCTTATTACAGGGCGAGATCTATGGCTACACCTTC.

This chain connects TRBV2 to TRBJ2-1; D is unclear. CDR3 length equals 16 residues. Germline CDR1 is SNHLY and CDR2 is FYNNEI. Deletions cut 6 bases from V and 9 bases from J, with 24 bases between. As DNA, the CDR3 is TGTGCCAGCAGCGCCAGCCCAGCTGAATACCCTAGTGAGCAGTTCTTC. Translated, it gives CASSASPAEYPSEQFF.

This clone was seen only once. The chain joins TRBV5-1 to TRBJ2-3; 9 bases line up with TRBD2. V was pared by 1 base and J by 6 bases, with 6 bases of the junction left unmatched. The CDR3 has 15 residues. Germline CDR1 is SGHRS and CDR2 is YFSETQ. CDR3 region: CASSLLAGAEDTQYF. The DNA of the CDR3 is TGCGCCAGCAGCTTGTTAGCGGGAGCGGAGGATACGCAGTATTTT.

This chain uses TRBV28 with TRBJ1-2; the match to TRBD1 covers 9 bases. Per germline, CDR1 MDHEN and CDR2 SYDVKM. The CDR3 runs to 14 residues. V shed 9 bases, J shed 2 bases, and the junction held 7 bases outside the gene matches. The CDR3 here is CASSTGGSNYGYTF. As DNA, the CDR3 is TGTGCCAGTTCCACAGGGGGCTCCAACTATGGCTACACCTTC.

V and J are TRBV21-1 and TRBJ2-1; TRBD2 is taken as the D call from the table, unchecked against the DNA. TRBV21-1 is a pseudogene segment. The CDR3 consists of 18 residues. CDR3 loop: CASSSSEAGGNSYNEQFF. CDR3 in DNA: TGTGCCAGCAGCTCCTCCGAAGCGGGAGGAAACTCCTACAATGAGCAGTTCTTC.

The J gene is TRBJ2-7, the V gene TRBV15, with 7 bases identical to TRBD1. Trimming removed 5 bases from V and 0 bases from J; junction bases left unmatched: 7. This CDR3 is 15 amino acids long. The V gene's germline CDR1 is LNHNV and CDR2 YYDKDF (reference sequence). CDR3 nucleotide sequence: TGTGCCACCAGCTCGGACAGGATTAGCTCCTACGAGCAGTACTTC. Translated, it gives CATSSDRISSYEQYF. The entire variable domain, with the rest obtained from reference TRBV15 and TRBJ2-7, is as follows: DAMVIQNPRYQVTQFGKPVTLSCSQTLNHNVMYWYQQKSSQAPKLLFHYYDKDFNNEADTPDNFQSRRPNTSFCFLDIRSPGLGDTAMYLCATSSDRISSYEQYFGPGTRLTVT.

This chain uses TRBV28 with TRBJ1-1, with TRBD1 matching over 8 bases. In germline, CDR1 is MDHEN, CDR2 SYDVKM. This CDR3 region has 15 residues. Losses at the gene ends were 5 bases for V and 1 base for J; bases not matched to a gene: 6. Here the CDR3 reads CASSPRTGKNTEAFF. CDR3 nucleotides: TGTGCCAGCAGTCCCCGGACAGGGAAGAACACTGAAGCTTTCTTT.

This chain links TRBV27 with TRBJ2-7; perhaps TRBD2 as D (7 bases). The CDR3 has 13 amino acids. The germline gives CDR1 MNHEY, CDR2 SMNVEV (reference sequence). Trimming removed 10 bases from V and 3 bases from J, with 16 bases in between. The CDR3 nucleotides read TGTGCCACACGGGGGGCGGTTCACTACGAGCAGTACTTC. This translates into CATRGAVHYEQYF.

The rearrangement links TRBV5-4 to TRBJ1-1, with 9 bases identical to TRBD1. Germline-derived CDR1 and CDR2 are SGHNT and YYREEE (reference sequence). Trimming removed 5 bases from V and 1 base from J; junction bases left unmatched: 9. The CDR3 runs 16 residues. CDR3 coding DNA: TGTGCCAGCAGTCCTACGGAGGGACAGGGGAACACTGAAGCTTTCTTT. It translates to CASSPTEGQGNTEAFF.

The gene calls are TRBV6-5 and TRBJ1-6; D not resolved. The CDR3 has 12 residues. Germline V CDR1 and CDR2: MNHEY, SVGAGI. V lost 7 bases and J lost 10, with 11 bases in between. The CDR3 is CASKVRGSPLHF. The CDR3, as DNA: TGTGCCAGCAAGGTCCGAGGATCACCCCTCCACTTT.

The chain links TRBV2 to TRBJ2-7, with 7 bases matching TRBD2. Germline V lookup: CDR1 SNHLY, CDR2 FYNNEI. J lost 5 bases, V lost 3 bases, and 7 bases had no gene match. CDR3 length equals 14 residues. CDR3 coding DNA: TGTGCCAGCAGTGATAAAAAGCGGGATAACGAGCAGTACTTC. Encoded protein: CASSDKKRDNEQYF.

This clone showed up just once. V gene TRBV7-9 combines with J gene TRBJ2-5, with TRBD1 matching over 9 bases. Germline CDR1 is SEHNR and CDR2 is FQNEAQ (reference sequence). V was pared by 4 bases and J by 5 bases, with 11 bases of the junction left unmatched. The length of the CDR3 is 16 residues. The CDR3 bases are TGTGCCAGCAGCTCATCCCGGACAGGGGTAGAGGAGACCCAGTACTTC. It is translated as CASSSSRTGVEETQYF.

This chain joins TRBV6-1 and TRBJ1-2; maybe TRBD1 (5 bases). CDR1 is MNHNS and CDR2 is SASEGT in the germline V gene. The CDR3 covers 15 residues. V gave up 8 bases and J gave up 3 bases, with 19 bases separating them. CDR3 sequence reads: CASLTYRAGDYGYTF. DNA of the CDR3: TGTGCCAGCCTAACCTACCGGGCGGGGGACTATGGCTACACCTTC.

The V call is TRBV29-1, the J call TRBJ2-7, with 11 bases identical to TRBD2. CDR3 length: 14 amino acids. The germline V gene encodes CDR1 SQVTM and CDR2 ANQGSEA. After removal of 4 bases from V and 6 bases from J, the junction contained 8 bases not matched to a gene. The CDR3 reads CSVGLAGGPFEQYF. The CDR3 nucleotides are TGCAGCGTTGGTTTAGCGGGAGGGCCTTTCGAGCAGTACTTC.

This chain connects TRBV30 to TRBJ1-6; D not resolved. The length of the CDR3 is 13 residues. Germline CDR1 and CDR2: GTSNPN and SVGIG (reference sequence). V was cut by 4 bases and J by 5 bases, with 9 bases left in between. CDR3 sequence: CAWTEGNNSPLHF. CDR3 DNA sequence: TGTGCCTGGACGGAGGGTAATAATTCACCCCTCCACTTT.

CDR3 bases: TGTGCCAGCAGCCACCCCTTGGGAACTAGCGGGAGGTCCGAGCAGTACTTC. Amino acids: CASSHPLGTSGRSEQYF. The genes are TRBV7-9 and TRBJ2-7, with 12 bases aligning to TRBD2. V lost 5 bases to trimming and J lost 6 bases; unmatched junction nucleotides: 14. This CDR3 comprises 17 residues. Germline V gives CDR1 SEHNR, CDR2 FQNEAQ (reference sequence).

This chain joins TRBV6-6 and TRBJ2-5; no clear D gene. The CDR3 covers 12 residues. Trimming took off 0 bases at V and 5 bases at J, with 4 bases between the two ends. Germline assignment: CDR1 MNHNY and CDR2 SVGAGI (reference sequence). The CDR3 region is CASSYSPETQYF. The CDR3 DNA reads TGTGCCAGCAGTTACTCTCCGGAGACCCAGTACTTC.

This sequence joins TRBV11-3 and TRBJ2-7, with a possible D match to TRBD2 (6 bases). Trimming took off 3 bases at V and 5 bases at J, with 14 bases between the two ends. Germline values: CDR1 SGHNT, CDR2 YENEEA. The CDR3 sequence is 14 residues long. This CDR3 is CASSLRGKPNEQYF. The CDR3 nucleotides read TGTGCCAGCAGCTTGCGGGGAAAGCCCAACGAGCAGTACTTC.

The chain carries TRBV30 and TRBJ1-5, with a possible D match to TRBD1 (5 bases). The germline gives CDR1 GTSNPN, CDR2 SVGIG (reference sequence). The V end was cut by 3 bases, the J end by 5 bases, with 20 bases between. The CDR3 totals 16 residues. The CDR3 coding sequence is TGTGCCTGGAGCCCCTCCGTAGGGGTGGCGGATCAGCCCCAGCATTTT. Residues: CAWSPSVGVADQPQHF.